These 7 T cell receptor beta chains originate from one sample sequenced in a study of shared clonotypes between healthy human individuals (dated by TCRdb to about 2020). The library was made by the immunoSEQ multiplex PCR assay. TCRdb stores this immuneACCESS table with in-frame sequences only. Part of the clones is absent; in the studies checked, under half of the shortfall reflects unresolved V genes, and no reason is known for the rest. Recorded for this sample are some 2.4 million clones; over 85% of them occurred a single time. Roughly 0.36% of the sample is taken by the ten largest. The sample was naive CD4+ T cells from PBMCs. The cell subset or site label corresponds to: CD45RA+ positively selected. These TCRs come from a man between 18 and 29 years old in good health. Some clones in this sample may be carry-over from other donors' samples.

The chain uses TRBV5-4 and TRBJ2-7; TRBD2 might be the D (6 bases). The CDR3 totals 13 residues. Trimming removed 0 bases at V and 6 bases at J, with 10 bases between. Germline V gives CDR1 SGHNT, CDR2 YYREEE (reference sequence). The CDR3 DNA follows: TGTGCCAGCAGCTTGGTGGCGGGAAGCGAGCAGTACTTC. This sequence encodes CASSLVAGSEQYF.

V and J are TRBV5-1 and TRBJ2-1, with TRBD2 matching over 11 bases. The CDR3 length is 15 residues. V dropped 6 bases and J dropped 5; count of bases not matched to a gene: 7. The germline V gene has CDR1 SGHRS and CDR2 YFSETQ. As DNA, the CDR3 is TGCGCCAGCACCGAACTAGCGGGAGCCCACAATGAGCAGTTCTTC. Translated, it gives CASTELAGAHNEQFF.

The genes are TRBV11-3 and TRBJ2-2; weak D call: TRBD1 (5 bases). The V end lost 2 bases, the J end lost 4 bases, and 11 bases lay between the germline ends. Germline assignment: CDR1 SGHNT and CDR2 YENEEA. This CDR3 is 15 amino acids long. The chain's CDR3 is CASSLSPGITGELFF. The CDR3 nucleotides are TGTGCCAGCAGCTTATCCCCAGGGATCACCGGGGAGCTGTTTTTT.

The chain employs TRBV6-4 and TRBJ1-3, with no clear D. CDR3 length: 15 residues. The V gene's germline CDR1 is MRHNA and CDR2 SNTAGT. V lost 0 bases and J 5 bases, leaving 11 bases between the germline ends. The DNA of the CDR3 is TGTGCCAGCAGTGACTCGACGGGAGTTAGAAACACCATATATTTT. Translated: CASSDSTGVRNTIYF.

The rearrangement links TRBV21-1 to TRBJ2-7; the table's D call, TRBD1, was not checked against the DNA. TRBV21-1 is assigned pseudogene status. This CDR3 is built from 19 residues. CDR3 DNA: TGTGCCAGCAGCAAAGATTGGGGCCCTTGGGGTCCCTTTTCCTACGAGCAGTACTTC. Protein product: CASSKDWGPWGPFSYEQYF.

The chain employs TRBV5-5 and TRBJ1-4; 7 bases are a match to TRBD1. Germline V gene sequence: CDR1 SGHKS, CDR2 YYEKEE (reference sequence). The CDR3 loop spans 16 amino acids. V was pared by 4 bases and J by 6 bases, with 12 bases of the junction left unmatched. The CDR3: CASSIGGTVAYEKLFF. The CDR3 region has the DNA TGTGCCAGCAGCATTGGTGGGACAGTGGCATATGAAAAACTGTTTTTT. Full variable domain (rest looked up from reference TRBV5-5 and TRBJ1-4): DAGVTQSPTHLIKTRGQQVTLRCSPISGHKSVSWYQQVLGQGPQFIFQYYEKEERGRGNFPDRFSARQFPNYSSELNVNALLLGDSALYLCASSIGGTVAYEKLFFGSGTQLSVL.

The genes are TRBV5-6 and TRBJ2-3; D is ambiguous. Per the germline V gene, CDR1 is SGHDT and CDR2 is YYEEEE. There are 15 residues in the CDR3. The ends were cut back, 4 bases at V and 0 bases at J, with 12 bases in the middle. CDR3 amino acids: CASSLSSASTDTQYF. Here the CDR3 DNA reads TGTGCCAGCAGCCTCTCGTCGGCTAGCACAGATACGCAGTATTTT. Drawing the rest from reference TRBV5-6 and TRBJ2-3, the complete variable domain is DAGVTQSPTHLIKTRGQQVTLRCSPKSGHDTVSWYQQALGQGPQFIFQYYEEEERQRGNFPDRFSGHQFPNYSSELNVNALLLGDSALYLCASSLSSASTDTQYFGPGTRLTVL.